The sequence of this T cell receptor beta chain was determined in a study of T cell responses to AZD1222 COVID-19 vaccine. Study-level background: Second doses were pooled across both intervals (about 4 or about 12 weeks).

Study-wide results and limits: Following two doses of AZD1222, Spike-specific TCR breadth and depth rose. Nearly half of the spike-specific TCRs reportedly recognize variant regions that carry no mutations. Females made up more of the donors, who were largely white British, and clonal diversity may have come out too low.

Regarding this clone: Its cognate antigen is unknown.

The CDR3 has 15 residues. V lost 3 bases to trimming and J lost 2 bases; unmatched junction nucleotides: 5. In germline, CDR1 is MNHNS, CDR2 SASEGT. Using immunoSEQ multiplex PCR, the repertoire was profiled, and TCRdb retains in-frame clones only, with some absent. The repertoire includes around 110,000 clones, roughly 90% of them detected once, and around 7.5% sits in the top ten. This clonotype was obtained from an adult in good health. This sequence joins TRBV6-1 and TRBJ2-7; the match to TRBD1 covers 9 bases. The material sequenced was peripheral blood, taken on day 0 of AZD1222 vaccination. This CDR3 is CASSDYGTGPYEQYF. As DNA, the CDR3 is TGTGCCAGCAGTGATTACGGGACAGGGCCCTACGAGCAGTACTTC.